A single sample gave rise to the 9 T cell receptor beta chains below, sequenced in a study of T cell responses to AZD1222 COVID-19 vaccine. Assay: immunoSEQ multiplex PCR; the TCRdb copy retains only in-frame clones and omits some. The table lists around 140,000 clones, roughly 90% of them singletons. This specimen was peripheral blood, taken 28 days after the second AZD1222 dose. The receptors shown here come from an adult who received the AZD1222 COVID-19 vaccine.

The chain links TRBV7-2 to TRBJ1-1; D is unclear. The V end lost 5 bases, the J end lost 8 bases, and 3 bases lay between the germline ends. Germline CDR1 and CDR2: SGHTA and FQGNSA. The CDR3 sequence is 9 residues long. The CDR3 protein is CASSEEAFF. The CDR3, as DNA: TGTGCCAGCAGCGAAGAAGCTTTCTTT.

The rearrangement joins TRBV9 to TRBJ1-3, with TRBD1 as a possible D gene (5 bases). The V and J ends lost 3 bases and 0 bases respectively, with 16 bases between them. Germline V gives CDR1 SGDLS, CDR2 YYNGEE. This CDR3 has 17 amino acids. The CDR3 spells CASSARQTVSSGNTIYF. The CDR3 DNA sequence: TGTGCCAGCAGCGCCCGACAGACTGTGAGCTCTGGAAACACCATATATTTT.

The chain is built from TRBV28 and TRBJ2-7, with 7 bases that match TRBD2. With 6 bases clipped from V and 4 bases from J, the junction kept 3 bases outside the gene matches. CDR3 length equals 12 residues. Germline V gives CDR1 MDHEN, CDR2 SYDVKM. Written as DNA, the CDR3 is TGTGCCAGCAGGAGCGGGGAGTACGAGCAGTACTTC. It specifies CASRSGEYEQYF.

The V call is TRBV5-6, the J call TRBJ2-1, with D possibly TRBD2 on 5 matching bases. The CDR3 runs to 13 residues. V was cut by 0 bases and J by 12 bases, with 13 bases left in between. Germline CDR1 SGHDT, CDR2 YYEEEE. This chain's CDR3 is CASSLASRLWQFF. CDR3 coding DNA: TGTGCCAGCAGCTTGGCTAGCCGTCTTTGGCAGTTCTTC.

The CDR3 region has the DNA TGTGCCAGCAGTTTATCGCTCGGTTACGAGCAGTACTTC. It yields the protein CASSLSLGYEQYF. This sequence joins TRBV27 and TRBJ2-7, with unresolved D. Germline CDR1 MNHEY, CDR2 SMNVEV (reference sequence). This CDR3 is 13 amino acids long. Trimming stripped 0 bases from V and 4 bases from J, with 7 bases between.

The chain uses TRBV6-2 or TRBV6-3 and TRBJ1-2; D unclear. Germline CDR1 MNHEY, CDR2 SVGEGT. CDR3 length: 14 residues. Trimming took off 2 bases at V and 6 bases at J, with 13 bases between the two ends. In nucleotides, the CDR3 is TGTGCCAGCAGTTACCTCGCAAACGGACATGGCTACACCTTC. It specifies CASSYLANGHGYTF.

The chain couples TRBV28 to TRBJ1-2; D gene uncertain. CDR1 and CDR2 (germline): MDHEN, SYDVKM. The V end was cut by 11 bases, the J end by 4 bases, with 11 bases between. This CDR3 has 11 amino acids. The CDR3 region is CASGKVYGYTF. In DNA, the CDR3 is TGTGCCTCCGGGAAGGTCTATGGCTACACCTTC.

This CDR3 is CSVFSGKTSYEQYF. In nucleotides, the CDR3 is TGCAGCGTTTTCAGCGGGAAGACTTCCTACGAGCAGTACTTC. The chain links TRBV29-1 to TRBJ2-7; TRBD2 aligns across 7 bases. V shed 5 bases and J 1 base; nucleotides not matched to a gene: 8. The CDR3 has 14 residues. The germline gives CDR1 SQVTM, CDR2 ANQGSEA.

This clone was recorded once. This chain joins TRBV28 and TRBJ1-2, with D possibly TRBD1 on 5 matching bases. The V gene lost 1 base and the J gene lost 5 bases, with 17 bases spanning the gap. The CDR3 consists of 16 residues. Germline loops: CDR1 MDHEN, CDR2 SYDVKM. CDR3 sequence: CASSLSPTGRHYGYTF. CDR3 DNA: TGTGCCAGCAGTTTATCCCCTACGGGACGGCATTATGGCTACACCTTC.